The rows below give T cell receptor beta chains drawn from one sample of a study of T-cell reconstitution after alpha-beta-depleted transplantation in children. One entry per CDR3 protein results from TCRdb running MiXCR on the PCR reads. The sample contains more than 500,000 distinct CDR3 sequences, more than 9.5% of which appear only once. Sequenced material: PBMCs, mostly from graft donor cells, taken 180 days after TCRalphabeta/CD19-depleted stem cell transplant. Receptors were obtained from a female patient aged 2 to 10 who had a stem cell transplant for aplastic anemia, so the T cells may come from the graft donor. The CDR3 runs from the conserved cysteine through the conserved F or W. Fields, in order: D gene, clone size, J gene, V gene, CDR3 DNA, CDR3 protein. D genes are given only for firm matches. Expanded clones get a size class; other rows say once, few or many, or leave the size out.

d_call: TRBD2
clone_size: many
j_call: TRBJ2-7
v_call: TRBV29-1
cdr3_nt: TGCAGCGTTGAATATTCTAGCGGAACCTACGAGCAGTACTTC
cdr3_aa: CSVEYSSGTYEQYF

d_call: TRBD1
clone_size: .
j_call: TRBJ2-7
v_call: TRBV18
cdr3_nt: TGTGCCAGCTCAGGATCAACAGGGGGCTTAACGACCTACGAGCAGTACTTC
cdr3_aa: CASSGSTGGLTTYEQYF

d_call: .
clone_size: .
j_call: TRBJ1-1
v_call: TRBV25-1
cdr3_nt: TGTGCCAGCAGTGAAGGGGGGACGCCTGAAGCTTTCTTT
cdr3_aa: CASSEGGTPEAFF

d_call: .
clone_size: .
j_call: TRBJ2-7
v_call: TRBV28
cdr3_nt: TGTGCCAGCGCCGTCCTCCACGAGCAGTACTTC
cdr3_aa: CASAVLHEQYF

d_call: .
clone_size: many
j_call: TRBJ2-1
v_call: TRBV27
cdr3_nt: TGTGCCAGCAGTTTATCAGGGGTTTTGGACAATGAGCAGTTCTTC
cdr3_aa: CASSLSGVLDNEQFF

d_call: TRBD1
clone_size: .
j_call: TRBJ1-1
v_call: TRBV27
cdr3_nt: TGTGCCAGCACCCTCTTAGCGGGACAGGGGATTTTCGGTAGGGCTTTCTTT
cdr3_aa: CASTLLAGQGIFGRAFF

d_call: .
clone_size: few
j_call: TRBJ2-1
v_call: TRBV12-3/TRBV12-4
cdr3_nt: TGTGCCAGCACAGAGGGGCAGACGGCCAACAATGAGCAGTTCTTC
cdr3_aa: CASTEGQTANNEQFF

d_call: .
clone_size: .
j_call: TRBJ1-3
v_call: TRBV15
cdr3_nt: TGTGCCACCAGCAGAGATCCCAGGGAAGTTGTCGGAAACACCATATATTTT
cdr3_aa: CATSRDPREVVGNTIYF

d_call: .
clone_size: few
j_call: TRBJ2-1
v_call: TRBV6-2/TRBV6-3
cdr3_nt: TGTGCCAGCAGTTGGCAAACTAGCACCGGATCTACTGAGCAGTTCTTC
cdr3_aa: CASSWQTSTGSTEQFF

d_call: .
clone_size: few
j_call: TRBJ2-7
v_call: TRBV12-3/TRBV12-4
cdr3_nt: TGTGCCAGCGGAGACAGTCCCTACGAGCAGTACTTC
cdr3_aa: CASGDSPYEQYF

d_call: TRBD1
clone_size: .
j_call: TRBJ1-1
v_call: TRBV5-6
cdr3_nt: TGTGCCAGCAGCCTAGGGACAGGGCGGCGTGAAGCTTTCTTT
cdr3_aa: CASSLGTGRREAFF

d_call: TRBD2
clone_size: .
j_call: TRBJ2-7
v_call: TRBV7-3
cdr3_nt: TGTGCCAGCAGCCAAAAACGGACTAGCGGAGCGCCCTACGAGCAGTACTTC
cdr3_aa: CASSQKRTSGAPYEQYF

d_call: .
clone_size: many
j_call: TRBJ2-1
v_call: TRBV10-3
cdr3_nt: TGTGCCATCCTACGAGGGAATGAGCAGTTCTTC
cdr3_aa: CAILRGNEQFF

d_call: .
clone_size: .
j_call: TRBJ2-7
v_call: TRBV7-2
cdr3_nt: TGTGCCAGCAGCTTAGGAGGGTACTCCTACGAGCAGTACTTC
cdr3_aa: CASSLGGYSYEQYF

d_call: TRBD2
clone_size: .
j_call: TRBJ2-1
v_call: TRBV29-1
cdr3_nt: TGCAGCGTAGGACTAGCCTTAATTGAGCAGTTCTTC
cdr3_aa: CSVGLALIEQFF

d_call: .
clone_size: few
j_call: TRBJ2-5
v_call: TRBV29-1
cdr3_nt: TGCAGCGTCGCCTTGGGGAGCATGGAGACCCAGTACTTC
cdr3_aa: CSVALGSMETQYF

d_call: .
clone_size: .
j_call: TRBJ2-7
v_call: TRBV27
cdr3_nt: TGTGCCAGCAGTTTGCGGGGGCAGGGGGTTAGGTGGGAGCAGTACTTC
cdr3_aa: CASSLRGQGVRWEQYF

d_call: TRBD2
clone_size: few
j_call: TRBJ2-3
v_call: TRBV12-3/TRBV12-4
cdr3_nt: TGTGCCAGCAGCGCTAGCGGGTCCCCCCTTAGCACAGATACGCAGTATTTT
cdr3_aa: CASSASGSPLSTDTQYF

d_call: .
clone_size: few
j_call: TRBJ2-1
v_call: TRBV25-1
cdr3_nt: TGTGCCAGCAGCGGGGGCCGTAGGATAATCTTC
cdr3_aa: CASSGGRRIIF

d_call: TRBD2
clone_size: .
j_call: TRBJ2-1
v_call: TRBV3-1
cdr3_nt: TGTGCCAGCAGCCTTAGACTAGCCGTAAACAATGAGCAGTTCTTC
cdr3_aa: CASSLRLAVNNEQFF

d_call: .
clone_size: many
j_call: TRBJ2-5
v_call: TRBV20-1
cdr3_nt: TGCAGTGCTAGCAAGGGCCTTCAAGAGACCCAGTACTTC
cdr3_aa: CSASKGLQETQYF

d_call: .
clone_size: .
j_call: TRBJ1-6
v_call: TRBV11-1
cdr3_nt: TGTGCCAGCAGCTTAGGCGGTCCTGCTAGCTCCTATAATTCACCCCTCCACTTT
cdr3_aa: CASSLGGPASSYNSPLHF

d_call: .
clone_size: .
j_call: TRBJ1-1
v_call: TRBV28
cdr3_nt: TGTGCCAGCAGTCCATCCTGGACGGGGAGCAGAACTGAAGCTTTCTTT
cdr3_aa: CASSPSWTGSRTEAFF

d_call: .
clone_size: .
j_call: TRBJ2-6
v_call: TRBV15
cdr3_nt: TGTGCCACCAGCAGAGATCGTCCAGGCGGAGGGGCCAACGTCCTGACTTTC
cdr3_aa: CATSRDRPGGGANVLTF